Reported below is one T cell receptor beta chain. Its antigen remains unidentified. This sample is drawn from a study of vaccination and CD4 T cells after COVID-19. Whole-study context: By nasal swab PCR, the convalescent patients were SARS-CoV-2 positive, with ten or so mild cases and one severe. Study-wide points: Spike mono-reactivity applied to 304 of 307 vaccine-specific clones detected in convalescent patients.

The CDR3 has 15 amino acids. V lost 5 bases and J 1 base, leaving 14 bases between the germline ends. The sample's treatment: approximately nine-day PBMC culture with coronavirus spike peptide pools or control peptides (ViraFEST assay). Sequencing of cultured CD4+ T cell DNA used the Oncomine TCR Beta short-read assay. MiXCR, run by TCRdb on the PCR reads, gives a single entry per CDR3 protein. The table shows about 19,000 distinct CDR3 sequences, with around 60% occurring only once. Material: CD4+ T cells from blood, cultured in vitro. This TCR derives from a human donor who had recovered from COVID-19. The rearrangement joins TRBV12-3 or TRBV12-4 to TRBJ1-1; D is possibly TRBD1 (6 bases). The CDR3 sequence: CASSHRGGANTEAFF. CDR3 nucleotides: TGTGCCAGCAGTCACCGGGGGGGCGCGAACACTGAAGCTTTCTTT.